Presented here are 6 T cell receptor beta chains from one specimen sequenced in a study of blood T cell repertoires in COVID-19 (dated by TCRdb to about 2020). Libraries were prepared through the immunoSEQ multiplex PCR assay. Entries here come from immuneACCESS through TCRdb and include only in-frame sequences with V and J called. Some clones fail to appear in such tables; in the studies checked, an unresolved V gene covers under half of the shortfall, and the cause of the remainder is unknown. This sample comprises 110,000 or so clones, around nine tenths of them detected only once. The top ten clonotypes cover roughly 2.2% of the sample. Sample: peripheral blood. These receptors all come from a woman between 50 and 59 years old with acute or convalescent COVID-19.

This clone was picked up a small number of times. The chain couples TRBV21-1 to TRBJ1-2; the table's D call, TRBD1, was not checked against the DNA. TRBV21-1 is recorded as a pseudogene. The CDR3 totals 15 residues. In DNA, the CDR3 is TGTGCCAGCAGCATAGACAGGGGCGAAACCTATGGCTACACCTTC. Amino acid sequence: CASSIDRGETYGYTF.

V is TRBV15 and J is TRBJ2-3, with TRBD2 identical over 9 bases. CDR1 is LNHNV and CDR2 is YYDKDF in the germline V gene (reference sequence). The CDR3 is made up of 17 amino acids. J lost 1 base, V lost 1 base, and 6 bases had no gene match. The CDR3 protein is CATSRASGRSRTDTQYF. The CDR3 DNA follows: TGTGCCACCAGCAGAGCCAGCGGGAGGAGTCGCACAGATACGCAGTATTTT.

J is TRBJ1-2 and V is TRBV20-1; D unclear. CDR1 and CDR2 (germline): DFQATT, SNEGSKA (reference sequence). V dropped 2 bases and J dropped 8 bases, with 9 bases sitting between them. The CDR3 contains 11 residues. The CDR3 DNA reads TGCAGTGCTAGAAGGAAGGAGGGCTACACCTTC. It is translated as CSARRKEGYTF.

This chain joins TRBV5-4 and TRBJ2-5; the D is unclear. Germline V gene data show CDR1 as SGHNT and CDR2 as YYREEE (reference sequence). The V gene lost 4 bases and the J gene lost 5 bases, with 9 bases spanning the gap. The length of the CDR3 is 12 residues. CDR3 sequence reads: CASSTRSETQYF. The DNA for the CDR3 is TGTGCCAGCAGCACGCGATCGGAGACCCAGTACTTC.

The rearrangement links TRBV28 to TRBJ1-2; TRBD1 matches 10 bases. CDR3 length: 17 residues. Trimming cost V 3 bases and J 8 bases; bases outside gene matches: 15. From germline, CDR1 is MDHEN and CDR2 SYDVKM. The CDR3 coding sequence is TGTGCCAGCAGTTTCACCGGATACCGACAGGGGGCGCGAGGCTACACCTTC. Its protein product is CASSFTGYRQGARGYTF.

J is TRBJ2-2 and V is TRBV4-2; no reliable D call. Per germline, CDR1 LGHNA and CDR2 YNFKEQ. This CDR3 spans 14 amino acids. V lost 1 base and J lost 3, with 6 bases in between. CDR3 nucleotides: TGTGCCAGCAGCCAAGGCTACTACACCGGGGAGCTGTTTTTT. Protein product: CASSQGYYTGELFF.